The TCR beta chain described here comes from a study of cytomegalovirus exposure and HLA in healthy donors. Germline V gene data show CDR1 as ENHRY and CDR2 as SYGVKD. The CDR3 is 17 amino acids. V was shortened by 0 bases and J by 7 bases, with 22 bases between the two germline ends. Using immunoSEQ multiplex PCR, the repertoire was profiled, and TCRdb retains in-frame clones only, with some absent. The table shows over 200,000 clones, with 83% occurring only once. This sequence joins TRBV10-3 and TRBJ2-7, with D possibly being TRBD1 (5 bases). The material sequenced was PBMCs. The TCR originated in a woman between 18 and 29 years old in good health and CMV-seronegative. In DNA form, the CDR3 reads TGTGCCATCAGTGAGTCGATTATAAGGGCCAGGGCTTCTGAGCAGTACTTC. Residues: CAISESIIRARASEQYF.